This T cell receptor beta chain was documented in a study of cytomegalovirus exposure and HLA in healthy donors. Study at large: The early release's HLA-typed donors yielded 65 million to 85 million unique TCRs. General study points: In a later analysis, TCR beta V- and J-gene trimming showed a link to a missense DCLRE1C variant.

Primers included in the PCR were 60 Vbeta and 13 Jbeta primers. As processed by the authors: A later analysis counted 65 million to 90 million unique TCR beta chains, about 10 million shared. Repertoires were generated with immunoSEQ multiplex PCR, while TCRdb's copy carries only in-frame clones and drops some. V and J calls and clone size are copied from that table; D and trimming were computed from the DNA. Of some 150,000 clones listed, 65% to 80% are singletons. Unmatched junction bases numbered 8, after V lost 6 bases and J lost 6 bases. This CDR3 region has 14 residues. The germline V gene has CDR1 MNHNS and CDR2 SASEGT. Of note for this clone: Its specificity is not known.

This chain uses TRBV6-1 with TRBJ1-5; 7 bases agree with TRBD1. The source material was PBMCs. This clonotype was obtained from a man in his forties in good health and CMV-seronegative. The CDR3, as DNA: TGTGCCAGCAGGGAGGGGGCAGTGGGTCAGCCCCAGCATTTT. Protein product: CASREGAVGQPQHF.